The clone carrying this TCR beta chain came up once. Its target is unknown. The sample is drawn from a study of cytomegalovirus exposure and HLA in healthy donors. Study-level findings and limits: The authors later found most CMV-associated TCR beta chains appeared HLA-restricted. It was confirmed in vitro that a few of the CMV-associated chains were specific for CMV antigens.

V lost 6 bases and J 2 bases, leaving 10 bases between the germline ends. The V gene's germline CDR1 is MNHEY and CDR2 SVGAGI. This CDR3 is built from 14 residues. This PCR relied on a set of 60 Vbeta primers and 13 Jbeta primers. Data came from immunoSEQ multiplex PCR; TCRdb stores just in-frame clones and leaves some out. The data contain 75,000 to 95,000 clones, approximately 84% of them singletons. The sequenced sample was PBMCs. This chain connects TRBV6-5 to TRBJ1-4; D ambiguous. The TCR sequence derives from a man between 18 and 35 years old in good health and CMV-seronegative. Written as DNA, the CDR3 is TGTGCCAGCAGCCCGACAAGGACTAATGAAAAACTGTTTTTT. This encodes CASSPTRTNEKLFF.